This is a list of T cell receptor beta chains from one sample in a study of blood T cell repertoires in COVID-19. Repertoires were generated with immunoSEQ multiplex PCR, while TCRdb's copy carries only in-frame clones and drops some. Here the sample spans approximately 76,000 clones, around 86% being singletons. Specimen: peripheral blood. Source of these receptors: a woman aged 60-75 years with acute or convalescent COVID-19. The CDR3 runs from the conserved cysteine through the conserved F or W. The D gene is left open where the match is weak. Clone size is stated in some rows and not others, as once, few, many or a class when expanded.

J	D	V	size	DNA	CDR3
TRBJ2-1	TRBD2	TRBV2	.	TGTGCCAGCAGTCAGAGCGGGGGGTCCTACAATGAGCAGTTCTTC	CASSQSGGSYNEQFF
TRBJ1-1	.	TRBV2	.	TGTGCCAGCAGTGAACAGTTGAACACTGAAGCTTTCTTT	CASSEQLNTEAFF
TRBJ1-2	TRBD1	TRBV3-1/TRBV3-2	.	TGTGCCAGCAGCCAAGGTCAGGGGGCCTGGGGCTACACCTTC	CASSQGQGAWGYTF
TRBJ2-7	TRBD1	TRBV5-1	.	TGCGCCAGCAGCTCCGGGACAGTTAAGAACGAGCAGTACTTC	CASSSGTVKNEQYF
TRBJ2-1	.	TRBV3-1/TRBV3-2	.	TGTGCCAGCAGCCTGGAGGGGGGGGGTTACAATGAGCAGTTCTTC	CASSLEGGGYNEQFF
TRBJ1-1	TRBD1	TRBV7-8	.	TGTGCCAGCAGCCTACTAAGGCCCCAGGGGGCGGTAAGCACTGAAGCTTTCTTT	CASSLLRPQGAVSTEAFF
TRBJ2-3	TRBD2	TRBV19	few	TGTGCCAGTAGTATCGGCGGGGGGGGCACAGATACGCAGTATTTT	CASSIGGGGTDTQYF
TRBJ1-5	TRBD1	TRBV10-3	once	TGTGCCATCATCTGTGAGACAGGGGTTCGTGGCAATCAGCCCCAGCATTTT	CAIICETGVRGNQPQHF
TRBJ2-5	TRBD1	TRBV5-4	.	TGTGCCAGCAGCTTGGGGGGCAGGGGGTATCGTGAGACCCAGTACTTC	CASSLGGRGYRETQYF
TRBJ1-1	TRBD1	TRBV7-2	.	TGTGCCAGCAGCTTCCAACCGGGACAGCAAGAAGCTTTCTTT	CASSFQPGQQEAFF
TRBJ2-5	.	TRBV5-1	.	TGCGCCAGCAGCTTGCCTCAAGAGACCCAGTACTTC	CASSLPQETQYF
TRBJ2-5	.	TRBV19	.	TGTGCCAGTAGTCTGGGGGGGGCCCAAGAGACCCAGTACTTC	CASSLGGAQETQYF
TRBJ2-2	TRBD2	TRBV29-1	.	TGCAGCGTTGAAGATCGGCGACGGGGGGATGGCACCGGGGAGCTGTTTTTT	CSVEDRRRGDGTGELFF
TRBJ2-7	.	TRBV6-5	.	TGTGCCAGCAGTTACACCGACGCGGGCCCTTACGAGCAGTACTTC	CASSYTDAGPYEQYF
TRBJ1-6	.	TRBV4-2	few	TGTGCCAGCAGCCAGGGGCCATATAATTCACCCCTCCACTTT	CASSQGPYNSPLHF
TRBJ2-7	TRBD1	TRBV27	.	TGTGCCAGCAGTCTCAAAGCGAGGGACAGGGCAAACGAGCAGTACTTC	CASSLKARDRANEQYF
TRBJ2-7	TRBD1	TRBV7-8	.	TGTGCCAGCAGCACCGGGACAGTAGCCTACGAGCAGTACTTC	CASSTGTVAYEQYF
TRBJ2-1	.	TRBV7-9	.	TGTGCCAGCAGCCTTGCCCCGGGGAATGAGCAGTTCTTC	CASSLAPGNEQFF
TRBJ2-3	TRBD2	TRBV5-1	.	TGCGCCAGCAGCTTGGCCATATCGGGGGGAGATACGCAGTATTTT	CASSLAISGGDTQYF
TRBJ2-1	TRBD1	TRBV19	.	TGTGCCAGTAGCCGGGACAGGAGGAGGAATGAGCAGTTCTTC	CASSRDRRRNEQFF
TRBJ2-1	.	TRBV2	.	TGTGCCAGCAGTCGAAGAGGGCGAGATGCTGAGCAGTTCTTC	CASSRRGRDAEQFF
TRBJ2-5	.	TRBV7-2	.	TGTGCCAGCAGCTTAGATACCAGGGTCCAAGAGACCCAGTACTTC	CASSLDTRVQETQYF
TRBJ2-7	.	TRBV2	.	TGTGCCAGCAGTTACTCGTTCTACGAGCAGTACTTC	CASSYSFYEQYF
TRBJ2-5	.	TRBV7-8	.	TGTGCCAGCAGCTTACTTCGGACAGTTCAAGAGACCCAGTACTTC	CASSLLRTVQETQYF
TRBJ1-4	TRBD1	TRBV4-2	.	TGTGCCAGCAGCCTCAACACCGGGACAGGGGTTGAAAAACTGTTTTTT	CASSLNTGTGVEKLFF